The present entry profiles one TCR beta chain with its context. The antigen is unknown. Trimming cost V 4 bases and J 1 base, with 8 bases left between them. Germline loops: CDR1 MNHEY, CDR2 SMNVEV (reference sequence). The CDR3 length is 13 residues. This specimen comes from a study of cytomegalovirus exposure and HLA in healthy donors. Study-wide results and caveats: Reports described diagnosis of cytomegalovirus status by the classifier as highly specific and sensitive. The finding came from a later analysis; first-cohort TCR clusters tended to co-occur in the 130 or so validation repertoires.

Method: immunoSEQ multiplex PCR; TCRdb's copy keeps in-frame clones and lacks some. Of roughly 60,000 clones in the sample, roughly 94% were seen once. The sequence derives from a young man in good health and CMV-seronegative. The rearrangement links TRBV27 to TRBJ2-7; possible D gene TRBD1, 5 bases. Sequencing was performed on PBMCs. The CDR3, as DNA: TGTGCCAGCAGTTCCCAGGGTTCCTACGAGCAGTACTTC. Translating gives CASSSQGSYEQYF.